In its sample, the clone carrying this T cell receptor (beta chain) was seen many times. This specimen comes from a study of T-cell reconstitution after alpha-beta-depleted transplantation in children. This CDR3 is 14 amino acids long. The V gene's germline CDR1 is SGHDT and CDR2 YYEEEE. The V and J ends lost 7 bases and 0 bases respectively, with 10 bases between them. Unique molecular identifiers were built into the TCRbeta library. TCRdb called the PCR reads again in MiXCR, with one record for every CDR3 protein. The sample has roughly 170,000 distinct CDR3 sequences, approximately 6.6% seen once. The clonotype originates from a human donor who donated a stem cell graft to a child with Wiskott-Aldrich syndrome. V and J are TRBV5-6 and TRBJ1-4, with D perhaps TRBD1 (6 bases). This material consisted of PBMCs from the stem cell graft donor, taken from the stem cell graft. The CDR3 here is CASGRGATNEKLFF. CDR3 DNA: TGTGCCAGCGGAAGGGGGGCAACTAATGAAAAACTGTTTTTT.